The rows below give T cell receptor beta chains drawn from one sample of a study of T cell responses to AZD1222 COVID-19 vaccine. Sequencing used immunoSEQ multiplex PCR; TCRdb keeps in-frame clones, though not all of them. The sample has roughly 190,000 clones; 92% are singletons. The sequences come from peripheral blood, collected on day 0 of AZD1222 vaccination. The receptors were sampled from an adult in good health. The CDR3 runs from the conserved cysteine through the conserved F or W. The D gene is left open where the match is weak. A clone size is listed for some rows: how often the clone was seen (once, few, many), or a class if it is expanded.

clone_size: .; d_call: .; v_call: TRBV4-1; j_call: TRBJ1-5; cdr3_aa: CASSQGTVSNQPQHF; cdr3_nt: TGCGCCAGCAGCCAAGGGACAGTGAGCAATCAGCCCCAGCATTTT
clone_size: .; d_call: TRBD2; v_call: TRBV15; j_call: TRBJ2-3; cdr3_aa: CATSRDRGGGDTQYF; cdr3_nt: TGTGCCACCAGCAGAGATCGGGGGGGAGGAGATACGCAGTATTTT
clone_size: .; d_call: TRBD1; v_call: TRBV28; j_call: TRBJ1-5; cdr3_aa: CASTGSDRGYQPQHF; cdr3_nt: TGTGCCAGCACTGGTAGCGACAGGGGGTATCAGCCCCAGCATTTT
clone_size: once; d_call: .; v_call: TRBV28; j_call: TRBJ2-7; cdr3_aa: CASSRTASYYEQYF; cdr3_nt: TGTGCCAGCAGTAGGACAGCCTCGTACTACGAGCAGTACTTC
clone_size: .; d_call: .; v_call: TRBV5-4; j_call: TRBJ2-3; cdr3_aa: CASSLVIGQLDTQYF; cdr3_nt: TGTGCCAGCAGCTTGGTAATCGGGCAGTTAGATACGCAGTATTTT
clone_size: .; d_call: TRBD1; v_call: TRBV7-9; j_call: TRBJ1-1; cdr3_aa: CASSLWTGGNPEAFF; cdr3_nt: TGTGCCAGCAGCTTATGGACAGGGGGTAATCCTGAAGCTTTCTTT
clone_size: once; d_call: .; v_call: TRBV10-3; j_call: TRBJ2-1; cdr3_aa: CAISGGNRVFNEQFF; cdr3_nt: TGTGCCATCAGTGGGGGGAACAGGGTTTTCAATGAGCAGTTCTTC
clone_size: .; d_call: .; v_call: TRBV30; j_call: TRBJ1-2; cdr3_aa: CAWRGNNYGYTF; cdr3_nt: TGTGCCTGGAGAGGAAATAACTATGGCTACACCTTC
clone_size: .; d_call: .; v_call: TRBV12-3/TRBV12-4; j_call: TRBJ1-2; cdr3_aa: CASSPGGYTF; cdr3_nt: TGTGCCAGCAGTCCCGGAGGCTACACCTTC
clone_size: .; d_call: .; v_call: TRBV7-9; j_call: TRBJ2-7; cdr3_aa: CASSVTVKYEQYF; cdr3_nt: TGTGCCAGCAGCGTGACAGTAAAATACGAGCAGTACTTC
clone_size: once; d_call: .; v_call: TRBV6-2/TRBV6-3; j_call: TRBJ1-5; cdr3_aa: CASSYSRRYNQPQHF; cdr3_nt: TGTGCCAGCAGTTACTCTCGCAGGTACAATCAGCCCCAGCATTTT
clone_size: .; d_call: TRBD1; v_call: TRBV29-1; j_call: TRBJ1-2; cdr3_aa: CSAAAGTALNYGYTF; cdr3_nt: TGCAGCGCCGCTGCCGGGACAGCATTAAACTATGGCTACACCTTC
clone_size: .; d_call: TRBD2; v_call: TRBV3-1/TRBV3-2; j_call: TRBJ2-2; cdr3_aa: CASSQVYGGAGELFF; cdr3_nt: TGTGCCAGCAGCCAAGTTTACGGGGGGGCTGGGGAGCTGTTTTTT
clone_size: .; d_call: .; v_call: TRBV9; j_call: TRBJ2-7; cdr3_aa: CASSREDEQYF; cdr3_nt: TGTGCCAGCAGCAGAGAGGATGAGCAGTACTTC
clone_size: .; d_call: TRBD1; v_call: TRBV12-5; j_call: TRBJ1-1; cdr3_aa: CASGLGPLPPGQGNTEAFF; cdr3_nt: TGTGCTAGTGGTTTGGGCCCTCTACCTCCGGGACAGGGGAACACTGAAGCTTTCTTT
clone_size: .; d_call: TRBD1; v_call: TRBV5-4; j_call: TRBJ1-4; cdr3_aa: CASSSGTGGVWEKLFF; cdr3_nt: TGTGCCAGCAGCTCCGGGACAGGGGGCGTGTGGGAAAAACTGTTTTTT
clone_size: .; d_call: TRBD2; v_call: TRBV9; j_call: TRBJ2-5; cdr3_aa: CASTIAGGPQETQYF; cdr3_nt: TGTGCCAGCACCATAGCGGGGGGGCCCCAAGAGACCCAGTACTTC
clone_size: .; d_call: TRBD1; v_call: TRBV19; j_call: TRBJ1-5; cdr3_aa: CASSFGQGYQPQHF; cdr3_nt: TGTGCCAGTAGTTTCGGACAGGGGTATCAGCCCCAGCATTTT
clone_size: few; d_call: .; v_call: TRBV6-2/TRBV6-3; j_call: TRBJ1-4; cdr3_aa: CASSPPGHLNEKLFF; cdr3_nt: TGTGCCAGCAGTCCGCCGGGACACCTAAATGAAAAACTGTTTTTT
clone_size: .; d_call: .; v_call: TRBV6-2/TRBV6-3; j_call: TRBJ1-1; cdr3_aa: CASSYEGTEAFF; cdr3_nt: TGTGCCAGCAGTTATGAGGGCACTGAAGCTTTCTTT
clone_size: .; d_call: .; v_call: TRBV5-1; j_call: TRBJ2-1; cdr3_aa: CASSLDYEQFF; cdr3_nt: TGCGCCAGCAGCTTGGACTATGAGCAGTTCTTC
clone_size: .; d_call: .; v_call: TRBV27; j_call: TRBJ1-5; cdr3_aa: CASSLRDSNQPQHF; cdr3_nt: TGTGCCAGCAGTTTAAGAGATAGCAATCAGCCCCAGCATTTT
clone_size: .; d_call: .; v_call: TRBV28; j_call: TRBJ1-2; cdr3_aa: CASSLRRALYGYTF; cdr3_nt: TGTGCCAGCAGTTTACGGCGAGCCCTCTATGGCTACACCTTC
clone_size: .; d_call: TRBD1; v_call: TRBV10-3; j_call: TRBJ1-2; cdr3_aa: CAHIRTWYRGLNGYTF; cdr3_nt: TGTGCCCATATAAGGACGTGGTACAGGGGGCTTAATGGCTACACCTTC
clone_size: .; d_call: .; v_call: TRBV3-1/TRBV3-2; j_call: TRBJ1-3; cdr3_aa: CASTGGRAGNTIYF; cdr3_nt: TGTGCCAGCACGGGGGGCAGGGCTGGAAACACCATATATTTT
clone_size: .; d_call: .; v_call: TRBV4-2; j_call: TRBJ1-1; cdr3_aa: CASSQERENTEAFF; cdr3_nt: TGTGCCAGCAGCCAAGAAAGGGAGAACACTGAAGCTTTCTTT
clone_size: .; d_call: TRBD2; v_call: TRBV7-9; j_call: TRBJ2-1; cdr3_aa: CASSWTSGGNEQFF; cdr3_nt: TGTGCCAGCAGCTGGACTAGCGGGGGGAATGAGCAGTTCTTC
clone_size: .; d_call: TRBD2; v_call: TRBV12-5; j_call: TRBJ2-1; cdr3_aa: CASAPSGGVNEQFF; cdr3_nt: TGTGCTAGTGCCCCTAGCGGGGGCGTTAATGAGCAGTTCTTC
clone_size: .; d_call: .; v_call: TRBV27; j_call: TRBJ1-1; cdr3_aa: CASSFSPNTEAFF; cdr3_nt: TGTGCCAGCAGTTTTTCTCCGAACACTGAAGCTTTCTTT
clone_size: once; d_call: .; v_call: TRBV30; j_call: TRBJ2-7; cdr3_aa: CAWSRDFYEQYF; cdr3_nt: TGTGCCTGGAGCCGGGACTTCTACGAGCAGTACTTC
clone_size: .; d_call: .; v_call: TRBV20-1; j_call: TRBJ1-5; cdr3_aa: CSARDPGRHF; cdr3_nt: TGCAGTGCTAGAGACCCGGGACGGCATTTT
clone_size: .; d_call: .; v_call: TRBV7-9; j_call: TRBJ1-6; cdr3_aa: CASSPDSYNSPLHF; cdr3_nt: TGTGCCAGCAGCCCGGACTCGTATAATTCACCCCTCCACTTT
clone_size: .; d_call: .; v_call: TRBV7-6; j_call: TRBJ1-1; cdr3_aa: CASSLSTDTEAFF; cdr3_nt: TGTGCCAGCAGCTTATCGACAGACACTGAAGCTTTCTTT
clone_size: .; d_call: TRBD1; v_call: TRBV6-5; j_call: TRBJ1-5; cdr3_aa: CATGQGGFQPQHF; cdr3_nt: TGTGCCACTGGACAGGGAGGTTTCCAGCCCCAGCATTTT
clone_size: .; d_call: TRBD1; v_call: TRBV19; j_call: TRBJ1-2; cdr3_aa: CASSLRQGGYTF; cdr3_nt: TGTGCCAGTAGTCTCCGACAGGGAGGCTACACCTTC
clone_size: few; d_call: .; v_call: TRBV6-2/TRBV6-3; j_call: TRBJ2-7; cdr3_aa: CASSFSSEVGSRRYEQYF; cdr3_nt: TGTGCCAGCAGTTTCTCTTCGGAGGTGGGATCCCGTCGCTACGAGCAGTACTTC
clone_size: .; d_call: TRBD1; v_call: TRBV6-1; j_call: TRBJ1-6; cdr3_aa: CASSEASRGTGGSSPLHF; cdr3_nt: TGTGCCAGCAGTGAAGCATCGAGGGGTACAGGGGGCAGTTCACCCCTCCACTTT
clone_size: .; d_call: .; v_call: TRBV12-3/TRBV12-4; j_call: TRBJ1-2; cdr3_aa: CASSPSTGDGYTF; cdr3_nt: TGTGCCAGCAGTCCGTCGACGGGCGATGGCTACACCTTC
clone_size: few; d_call: TRBD2; v_call: TRBV3-1/TRBV3-2; j_call: TRBJ2-5; cdr3_aa: CASSQDLGLAGMQTQYF; cdr3_nt: TGTGCCAGCAGCCAAGATTTGGGACTAGCGGGAATGCAGACCCAGTACTTC
clone_size: .; d_call: .; v_call: TRBV5-1; j_call: TRBJ2-5; cdr3_aa: CASSIVGGLRGEETQYF; cdr3_nt: TGCGCCAGCAGCATTGTGGGAGGATTGCGCGGGGAAGAGACCCAGTACTTC